This TCR beta chain was obtained from a study of T-cell memory formation after mild COVID-19. Study in general: TCR clusters largely stayed donor specific. Study-wide points: That cross-reactive memory joined was suggested by some responding clones appearing in pre-infection memory. A balance of CD4 and CD8 characterized clones contracting day 15 to 85, whereas later expanders leaned CD4+.

TCRdb recomputed calls from the 5' RACE reads with MiXCR, one row per CDR3 protein. The data contain roughly 200,000 distinct CDR3 sequences, around 9.1% of them singletons. The CDR3 spans 17 residues. The V end was cut by 3 bases, the J end by 0 bases, with 17 bases between. Germline assignment: CDR1 SGHVT and CDR2 SQSDAQ. This clonotype has a handful of counts. Its specificity is not known. The receptor was isolated from a man younger than 30 who had mild COVID-19 (a few samples of this study predate the infection). Cell type and time point are not known. Material for sequencing was PBMCs or a T cell subset sorted from them (not recorded which). The chain recombines TRBV7-4 with TRBJ1-1, with a tentative D call TRBD1 (6 bases). This CDR3 reads CASSFLQGTKMNTEAFF. In DNA form, the CDR3 reads TGTGCCAGCAGCTTCTTACAGGGCACCAAGATGAACACTGAAGCTTTCTTT.